This entry describes one TCR beta chain. This entry comes from a study of blood T cell repertoires in COVID-19. The wider study: Sample material is recorded as cDNA or gDNA derived from T cells, B-cell-depleted T cells, or PBMCs.

V dropped 2 bases and J dropped 5 bases, with 12 bases sitting between them. The CDR3 has 14 residues. Germline V gene lookup returns CDR1 MNHNS and CDR2 SASEGT. Original data processing: Estimates of nucleated cell counts were drawn from the amplification of reference gene primers. TCRdb's copy holds only in-frame clones and misses some; the assay was immunoSEQ multiplex PCR. The V and J calls and clone size are taken from that table; D and trimming were inferred from the DNA. The sample yields some 500,000 clones, 88% seen once. This study enrolled people aged 18 to 89 from approximately 24 US geographic areas. Clinical history as reported by participants underpinned cohort assignment.

Sequencing was carried out using PBMCs or T cells enriched from blood (not recorded which). The clonotype originates from a woman aged 40 to 55 who had recovered from COVID-19. The chain links TRBV6-1 to TRBJ2-5; possibly TRBD1 for D (6 bases). The CDR3 here is CASSEQGTRETQYF. CDR3 coding DNA: TGTGCCAGCAGTGAACAGGGGACAAGGGAGACCCAGTACTTC.